Listed below are T cell receptor beta chains from one sample, sequenced in a study of T-cell memory formation after mild COVID-19. TCRdb ran MiXCR on the 5' RACE reads and lists one entry per CDR3 protein. The sample includes some 300,000 distinct CDR3 sequences, roughly 20% seen only once; the top ten take roughly a fifth. The specimen sequenced was PBMCs or a T cell subset sorted from them (not recorded which). The receptors shown here come from a young man who had mild COVID-19 (a few samples of this study predate the infection). Cell type and time point are not known. CDR3s include the opening cysteine and the closing phenylalanine or tryptophan.

J,V,CDR3
TRBJ2-5,TRBV7-2,CASSFGGAPETQYF
TRBJ1-1,TRBV5-1,CASSPRGGTEAFF
TRBJ2-1,TRBV15,CATGVPLAGENNEQFF
TRBJ1-1,TRBV29-1,CSVTGTGAFF
TRBJ2-1,TRBV19,CASEGLAGGNEQFF
TRBJ1-2,TRBV7-2,CASSRQSRDRGYGYTF
TRBJ1-2,TRBV7-9,CASTDGEGQGAGYTF
TRBJ2-3,TRBV7-3,CASSSQGAQDTQYF
TRBJ2-7,TRBV18,CASSPGTSYEQYF
TRBJ1-4,TRBV10-2,CASSGGAEKLFF
TRBJ1-4,TRBV5-1,CASRSGTVNEKLFF
TRBJ2-1,TRBV6-5,CASSYSRGGAYEQFF
TRBJ2-5,TRBV5-1,CASIRDRQETQYF
TRBJ2-3,TRBV4-1,CASSQASGGADTQYF
TRBJ1-2,TRBV11-2,CASGQNYGYTF
TRBJ1-5,TRBV19,CASSIVLRGNQPQHF
TRBJ2-2,TRBV27,CASSLSSSAGELFF
TRBJ1-6,TRBV5-8,CASSPAGGLFNSPLHF
TRBJ1-5,TRBV3-1,CASSQHFRVGYQPQHF
TRBJ1-1,TRBV7-9,CASSPTPKDGETEAFF
TRBJ2-2,TRBV9,CASSVIPGFDGELFF
TRBJ2-1,TRBV7-2,CASSSFGTPNEQFF
TRBJ2-2,TRBV3-1,CASSQDPNTGELFF
TRBJ1-2,TRBV4-1,CASSQDMSTGANYGYTF
TRBJ1-3,TRBV10-3,CAISGPGTGNTIYF
TRBJ2-5,TRBV7-2,CASSPQQETQYF
TRBJ2-3,TRBV28,CASTILGGGRSTQYF
TRBJ2-5,TRBV5-4,CASSFRSEETQYF
TRBJ2-3,TRBV27,CASSAGQGRTDTQYF
TRBJ2-5,TRBV20-1,CSARVLGTQETQYF
TRBJ1-3,TRBV11-1,CASSLDPDGGNTIYF
TRBJ2-6,TRBV15,CATSPDRAGANVLTF
TRBJ2-5,TRBV6-5,CASSSGLAVFQETQYF
TRBJ2-7,TRBV24-1,CATSDLYGRQYF
TRBJ2-1,TRBV12-3/TRBV12-4,CATGLAGGNEQFF
TRBJ1-4,TRBV20-1,CSARDENRVELFF
TRBJ2-1,TRBV4-3,CASSQDRAGGHNEQFF
TRBJ2-3,TRBV5-1,CASSLVLPPPFGTDTQYF
TRBJ1-1,TRBV11-3,CASSLGEGKNTEAFF
TRBJ2-7,TRBV4-3,CASSLLAGAIYEQYF
TRBJ1-6,TRBV4-1,CASSQEMHGLGPLHF
TRBJ1-5,TRBV12-3/TRBV12-4,CASSFLNLNQPQHF
TRBJ2-5,TRBV5-4,CASSPTGAGGKTQYF
TRBJ1-1,TRBV5-1,CASSSQGMGTEAFF
TRBJ1-6,TRBV7-3,CASSADRAGNSPLHF
TRBJ2-3,TRBV7-2,CASSSMWGVTDTQYF
TRBJ1-5,TRBV5-6,CASSSAGEWVNQPQHF
TRBJ2-2,TRBV7-8,CASTQLAVGQYTGELFF
TRBJ2-5,TRBV7-2,CASSKGTSGGQETQYF
TRBJ2-7,TRBV2,CAIRTDSYEQYF
TRBJ2-2,TRBV11-3,CASSPERGTGELFF
TRBJ2-3,TRBV6-2/TRBV6-3,CASSYSENPRTDTQYF
TRBJ2-1,TRBV9,CASSVRLTSEGPEFF